This TCR beta chain was captured by sequencing in a study of regulatory T cells in long-lasting Graves disease. The ends were cut back, 4 bases at V and 1 base at J, with 11 bases in the middle. The germline gives CDR1 SGHNT, CDR2 YYREEE (reference sequence). CDR3 length: 14 residues. In its sample, this clonotype was seen many times. Its antigen remains unknown. Library construction for TCR beta used iRepertoire HTBI primers and Arm-PCR of CDR3 regions. A single record per CDR3 protein comes from TCRdb applying MiXCR to the multiplex PCR reads. There are about 370,000 distinct CDR3 sequences in the sample; about 16% occur only once, and approximately 22% lies in the top ten. The time point was: newly diagnosed GD, antithyroid drugs for less than 3 months. Making the TCR library involved RNA that had been extracted from PBMCs. Graves' disease diagnoses followed American Thyroid Association guidelines.

Regarding the study as a whole: The small sample size may have reduced accuracy. Preferential use of TRBV28, TRBJ1-2 and TRBJ2-5 was seen in persistent disease. In persistent patients, shared public clonotypes (around 2,600) outnumbered those in new patients (almost 1,000).

This receptor was taken from a female donor with Graves disease. This rearrangement joins TRBV5-4 to TRBJ1-1, with no clear D. Sequenced here: peripheral blood mononuclear cells (PBMCs), sampled at new diagnosis, from a patient treated with antithyroid drugs. Here the CDR3 reads CASSIGNRNTEAFF. CDR3 DNA sequence: TGTGCCAGCAGCATAGGGAATAGGAACACTGAAGCTTTCTTT.